The TCR beta chain under discussion was sequenced for a study of type 1 and type 2 diabetes patients. The overall study: T cells were magnetically sorted from PBMCs as CD4+ or CD8+ subsets.

The table lists this clonotype with a few counts. Its matching antigen is unknown. Study-wide results and caveats: Age and gender were not matched between study groups. Between type 2 diabetes and control samples, V and J usage averaged approximately 0.97 correlation.

Genomic DNA was the PCR template. Amplification of the beta chain CDR3 used 30 forward and 13 reverse multiplex primers. TCRdb processed the multiplex PCR reads anew with MiXCR; each CDR3 protein has one entry. The sample contains a few hundred thousand distinct CDR3 sequences, approximately 45% of which appear only once. Germline V CDR1 and CDR2: SEHNR, FQNEAQ (reference sequence). V lost 6 bases, J lost 2 bases, and 15 bases lay in between. The CDR3 is made up of 15 amino acids. Sequencing was carried out using peripheral blood mononuclear cells (PBMCs). The source of this sequence is a man aged 18-30 years with type 2 diabetes. The J gene is TRBJ2-3, the V gene TRBV7-9; no reliable D call. The CDR3 is CASSSGRPITDTQYF. For the CDR3, the DNA is TGTGCCAGCAGTTCGGGCCGTCCTATCACAGATACGCAGTATTTT.